The 25 T cell receptor beta chains below were found in one sample sequenced in a study of T cells in localized non-small cell lung cancer. TCRdb's table, derived via immunoSEQ multiplex PCR, lists solely in-frame clones and lacks some. Seen here are about 130,000 clones, about 90% observed once, and the top ten hold about 1.5%. This specimen consisted of peripheral blood, obtained before any cancer treatment. Receptor source: an older female donor with stage I lung adenocarcinoma.

The chain couples TRBV14 to TRBJ2-5; maybe TRBD2 (6 bases). The CDR3 extends over 13 amino acids. The germline CDR1 and CDR2 sequences are SGHDN and FVKESK. The ends were cut back, 3 bases at V and 2 bases at J, with 7 bases in the middle. The CDR3 region is CASSHGTQETQYF. DNA for the CDR3: TGTGCCAGCAGCCACGGGACTCAAGAGACCCAGTACTTC.

This chain uses TRBV6-1 with TRBJ1-3; D call uncertain. The V and J ends lost 2 bases and 4 bases respectively, with 3 bases between them. Per the germline V gene, CDR1 is MNHNS and CDR2 is SASEGT. CDR3 length equals 12 residues. The CDR3 nucleotides read TGTGCCAGCAGTGAATGGGGAAACACCATATATTTT. It codes for CASSEWGNTIYF.

This sequence joins TRBV6-1 and TRBJ2-3; D is unclear. Germline V CDR1 and CDR2: MNHNS, SASEGT. The CDR3 is 14 amino acids. V was clipped by 10 bases and J by 0 bases, with 14 bases between them. The CDR3 here is CAIWGRPSTDTQYF. In nucleotides, the CDR3 is TGTGCCATCTGGGGTCGACCCAGCACAGATACGCAGTATTTT.

This clone has a single count. V and J are TRBV30 and TRBJ2-6; tentative D call: TRBD2 (5 bases). Trimming left V 8 bases short and J 1 base short, with 15 bases between. The CDR3 is 15 residues long. CDR1 and CDR2 (germline): GTSNPN, SVGIG (reference sequence). The CDR3 sequence: CARNLGDSGANVLTF. For the CDR3, the DNA is TGTGCCCGAAATCTCGGGGATTCTGGGGCCAACGTCCTGACTTTC.

CDR3 nucleotides: TGCGCCAGCAGCTTGGTTGTGAACACTGAAGCTTTCTTT. Translation gives CASSLVVNTEAFF. This rearrangement joins TRBV5-1 to TRBJ1-1; D gene ambiguous. The CDR3 runs to 13 residues. CDR1 is SGHRS, CDR2 YFSETQ, per germline. V was clipped by 0 bases and J by 0 bases, with 3 bases between them.

The chain has TRBV11-2 and TRBJ2-7; D unclear. The CDR3 sequence is 15 residues long. Looked up from germline, CDR1 is SGHAT and CDR2 is FQNNGV. V was shortened by 5 bases and J by 2 bases, with 16 bases between the two germline ends. The CDR3 protein is CASSESSDPAYEQYF. The CDR3 DNA follows: TGTGCCAGCAGCGAAAGCTCGGACCCCGCCTACGAGCAGTACTTC. The variable domain in full, with the rest retrieved from reference TRBV11-2 and TRBJ2-7, is EAGVAQSPRYKIIEKRQSVAFWCNPISGHATLYWYQQILGQGPKLLIQFQNNGVVDDSQLPKDRFSAERLKGVDSTLKIQPAKLEDSAVYLCASSESSDPAYEQYFGPGTRLTVT.

This chain uses TRBV7-9 with TRBJ2-7, with 7 bases fitting TRBD1. Trimming took 5 bases from V and 5 from J; bases not matched to a gene: 15. CDR3 length equals 16 residues. CDR1 and CDR2 (germline): SEHNR, FQNEAQ (reference sequence). The CDR3 DNA is TGTGCCAGCAGCCTCCTTTTAGACGGGACAGTAGACGAGCAGTACTTC. This translates into CASSLLLDGTVDEQYF.

The rearrangement links TRBV19 to TRBJ1-4; no reliable D call. The germline V gene encodes CDR1 LNHDA and CDR2 SQIVND (reference sequence). V was cut by 8 bases and J by 5 bases, with 12 bases left in between. The CDR3 consists of 13 residues. CDR3 amino acids: CASLTDGNEKLFF. The CDR3 DNA reads as TGTGCCAGTCTAACGGACGGGAATGAAAAACTGTTTTTT.

This clone was seen a few times. The chain uses TRBV5-1 and TRBJ1-1, with D unresolved. The V end was cut by 5 bases, the J end by 6 bases, with 14 bases between. The CDR3 runs 13 residues. Germline V CDR1 and CDR2: SGHRS, YFSETQ. CDR3 sequence (DNA): TGCGCCAGCAGTCTCACGCTCAACTCTGAAGCTTTCTTT. Protein sequence: CASSLTLNSEAFF.

The rearrangement links TRBV28 to TRBJ2-7; weak D call: TRBD1 (6 bases). Trimming removed 3 bases at V and 5 bases at J, with 20 bases between. The CDR3 length is 16 residues. The V gene's germline CDR1 is MDHEN and CDR2 SYDVKM. The CDR3 reads CASSFRGRGARDEQYF. CDR3 coding DNA: TGTGCCAGCAGTTTCAGGGGACGAGGGGCTCGGGACGAGCAGTACTTC.

CDR3 sequence reads: CASSERLAGITGELFF. The CDR3 DNA reads as TGTGCCAGCAGTGAAAGGCTAGCGGGGATCACCGGGGAGCTGTTTTTT. This chain connects TRBV6-1 to TRBJ2-2; TRBD2 matches at 9 bases. This CDR3 is 16 amino acids long. Germline lookup yields CDR1 MNHNS and CDR2 SASEGT. V shed 2 bases, J shed 4 bases, and the junction held 5 bases outside the gene matches.

The chain has TRBV5-1 and TRBJ2-7; TRBD1 matches 9 bases. The CDR3 loop spans 16 amino acids. CDR1 is SGHRS and CDR2 is YFSETQ in the germline V gene. J lost 3 bases, V lost 0 bases, and 7 bases had no gene match. The CDR3 DNA sequence: TGCGCCAGCAGCTTGGGGGCCCCGACAGGGGGCTACGAGCAGTACTTC. This sequence encodes CASSLGAPTGGYEQYF.

V usage is TRBV27 and J usage is TRBJ2-7, with no clear D. V lost 2 bases and J 0 bases, leaving 11 bases between the germline ends. The CDR3 contains 15 residues. Germline V gene sequence: CDR1 MNHEY, CDR2 SMNVEV (reference sequence). CDR3 sequence (DNA): TGTGCCAGCAGTTTAGCCCCCCAAAGCTCCTACGAGCAGTACTTC. The encoded protein is CASSLAPQSSYEQYF.

The V and J genes are TRBV11-3 and TRBJ2-1; 8 bases fit TRBD1. There are 15 residues in the CDR3. The trim removed 4 bases at V and 6 bases at J, leaving 8 bases unmatched. Germline CDR1 SGHNT, CDR2 YENEEA. DNA of the CDR3: TGTGCCAGCAGCTCCAGACAGGGGATTTTCAATGAGCAGTTCTTC. This gives the protein CASSSRQGIFNEQFF.

This chain joins TRBV5-1 and TRBJ1-1; TRBD1 is a possible D gene (5 bases). The CDR3 loop spans 14 amino acids. V lost 3 bases and J lost 4, with 13 bases in between. Germline assignment: CDR1 SGHRS and CDR2 YFSETQ. The CDR3 sequence: CASSYLTGTTEAFF. The DNA of the CDR3 is TGCGCCAGCAGCTATTTAACCGGGACCACTGAAGCTTTCTTT.

The chain recombines TRBV27 with TRBJ1-5; tentative D call: TRBD1 (5 bases). Germline CDR1 MNHEY, CDR2 SMNVEV (reference sequence). Trimming stripped 6 bases from V and 6 bases from J, with 12 bases between. The CDR3 runs 13 residues. Written as DNA, the CDR3 is TGTGCCAGCAGCCCAGGGTTAGGTCAGCCCCAGCATTTT. It codes for CASSPGLGQPQHF.

V is TRBV19 and J is TRBJ1-1; 7 bases align to TRBD1. Germline V CDR1 and CDR2: LNHDA, SQIVND (reference sequence). The CDR3 is 13 residues long. Trimming at V came to 4 bases and at J to 4 bases, leaving 3 bases not matched to a gene. CDR3 nucleotides: TGTGCCAGTAGTAAAAAGGGGGCCACTGAAGCTTTCTTT. Translating it yields CASSKKGATEAFF.

The chain employs TRBV2 and TRBJ2-7; D may be TRBD1 (5 bases). Germline V lookup: CDR1 SNHLY, CDR2 FYNNEI. The CDR3 consists of 17 residues. With 0 bases removed from V and 5 bases from J, the gap between germline ends came to 20 bases. The CDR3 reads CASSEARLIGQGNEQYF. CDR3 sequence (DNA): TGTGCCAGCAGTGAAGCGAGGCTGATCGGGCAGGGCAACGAGCAGTACTTC.

V gene TRBV28 combines with J gene TRBJ2-7; 9 bases are shared with TRBD1. V was pared by 5 bases and J by 2 bases, with 7 bases of the junction left unmatched. Germline V gene sequence: CDR1 MDHEN, CDR2 SYDVKM. The CDR3 spans 15 residues. This CDR3 is CASSIPGQGTYEQYF. As DNA, the CDR3 is TGTGCCAGCAGTATTCCGGGACAGGGTACCTACGAGCAGTACTTC.

Written as DNA, the CDR3 is TGTGCCAGCAGTGAATCGCCCTCAAACGAGCAGTACTTC. Translating it yields CASSESPSNEQYF. This chain joins TRBV25-1 and TRBJ2-7; no definite D call. Trimming removed 1 base at V and 5 bases at J, with 9 bases between. There are 13 residues in the CDR3. Germline V CDR1 and CDR2: MGHDK, SYGVNS.

This chain links TRBV7-9 with TRBJ2-1; TRBD2 agrees at 9 bases. CDR3 length equals 15 residues. The V and J ends lost 5 bases and 5 bases, in that order; junction bases with no gene match: 7. From germline, CDR1 is SEHNR and CDR2 FQNEAQ (reference sequence). The CDR3 sequence: CASSPSGRSDNEQFF. The CDR3 DNA is TGTGCCAGCAGCCCGAGCGGGAGGAGCGACAATGAGCAGTTCTTC.

This clone was counted between two and nine times. V is TRBV6-1 and J is TRBJ2-7, with 7 bases fitting TRBD2. This CDR3 has 14 residues. Germline loops: CDR1 MNHNS, CDR2 SASEGT. The V gene end was trimmed by 8 bases and the J gene end by 3 bases; junction bases not matched to a gene: 10. The CDR3 sequence: CASGHSAGVYEQYF. CDR3 sequence (DNA): TGTGCCAGCGGCCATTCGGCGGGAGTCTACGAGCAGTACTTC.

The V call is TRBV5-1, the J call TRBJ2-1, with no clear D. Germline-derived CDR1 and CDR2 are SGHRS and YFSETQ. The length of the CDR3 is 18 residues. The germline V and J ends were trimmed by 3 bases and 5 bases, with 24 bases remaining between them. The CDR3 sequence: CASSSPTRTYMGNNEQFF. The CDR3 DNA reads as TGCGCCAGCAGCTCGCCGACACGGACGTATATGGGAAACAATGAGCAGTTCTTC.

CDR3 region: CASSVSWGAEYEQYF. The CDR3, as DNA: TGTGCCAGCAGTGTTAGTTGGGGAGCCGAGTACGAGCAGTACTTC. The chain employs TRBV6-4 and TRBJ2-7, with TRBD2 as a possible D gene (5 bases). Germline lookup yields CDR1 MRHNA and CDR2 SNTAGT. The V gene lost 4 bases and the J gene lost 4 bases, with 17 bases spanning the gap. The CDR3 has 15 amino acids.

This chain links TRBV2 with TRBJ2-2, with 7 bases fitting TRBD2. CDR1 and CDR2 from the germline V gene are SNHLY and FYNNEI. The CDR3 length is 13 residues. V shed 7 bases, J shed 7 bases, and the junction held 6 bases outside the gene matches. The CDR3 nucleotides read TGTGCCAGCAAGGCGGGAGTTGACGGGGAGCTGTTTTTT. Its protein product is CASKAGVDGELFF.